This T cell receptor beta chain was sequenced during a study of graft-versus-host responses after intestinal transplantation. Findings and caveats of the study: Recipient marrow contained GvH clones, some of which appeared first in ileum or blood.

The ends were cut back, 3 bases at V and 9 bases at J, with 24 bases in the middle. Germline V CDR1 and CDR2: SGHTA, FQGNSA. The CDR3 loop spans 17 amino acids. Comment on this clone: The antigen remains unidentified.

Some clones are missing from TCRdb's copy, which holds only in-frame ones; the method was immunoSEQ multiplex PCR. The sample consists of about 110,000 clones, 85% to 95% of them appearing once. Sequencing used unstimulated CD8+ T cells sorted from spleen or lymph node cells, obtained before transplant. V is TRBV7-2 and J is TRBJ2-1; D might be TRBD2 (7 bases). The clonotype originates from a human donor who was the organ donor for an intestinal transplant. This chain's CDR3 is CASSFVTGEGGKGEQFF. The CDR3 region has the DNA TGTGCCAGCAGCTTCGTCACGGGGGAGGGGGGCAAGGGTGAGCAGTTCTTC. Complete variable domain (other parts from reference TRBV7-2 and TRBJ2-1): GAGVSQSPSNKVTEKGKDVELRCDPISGHTALYWYRQSLGQGLEFLIYFQGNSAPDKSGLPSDRFSAERTGGSVSTLTIQRTQQEDSAVYLCASSFVTGEGGKGEQFFGPGTRLTVL.